Shown below are 14 T cell receptor beta chains from a single sample sequenced in a study of blood T cell repertoires in COVID-19. Profiled with immunoSEQ multiplex PCR; TCRdb holds only in-frame clones, not every one. The top ten clones hold over 3% of a sample with around 240,000 clones, around 85% of them seen once. The sequencing input was peripheral blood. These receptors were taken from a woman aged 25 to 39 who had recovered from COVID-19.

This rearrangement joins TRBV10-3 to TRBJ2-5, with D perhaps matching TRBD1 (5 bases). V lost 3 bases and J 2 bases, leaving 13 bases between the germline ends. The germline gives CDR1 ENHRY, CDR2 SYGVKD. This CDR3 has 15 amino acids. Written as DNA, the CDR3 is TGTGCCATCAGTGAAACTGACAGCCAACAAGAGACCCAGTACTTC. It codes for CAISETDSQQETQYF.

This chain uses TRBV28 with TRBJ2-1; TRBD2 might be the D (6 bases). The CDR3 sequence is 14 residues long. Trimming stripped 3 bases from V and 5 bases from J, with 11 bases between. Germline values: CDR1 MDHEN, CDR2 SYDVKM. CDR3 region: CASSFRGGDNEQFF. CDR3 DNA sequence: TGTGCCAGCAGTTTCCGGGGAGGCGACAATGAGCAGTTCTTC. Full variable domain (outside the CDR3, taken from reference TRBV28 and TRBJ2-1): DVKVTQSSRYLVKRTGEKVFLECVQDMDHENMFWYRQDPGLGLRLIYFSYDVKMKEKGDIPEGYSVSREKKERFSLILESASTNQTSMYLCASSFRGGDNEQFFGPGTRLTVL.

The chain is built from TRBV7-2 and TRBJ2-7; D is unresolved. This CDR3 contains 12 residues. Trimming pared 3 bases from V and 2 bases from J, leaving 5 bases between. From germline, CDR1 is SGHTA and CDR2 FQGNSA. The CDR3 nucleotides read TGTGCCAGCAGCTTTCCGGCCTACGAGCAGTACTTC. Translation: CASSFPAYEQYF.

This chain links TRBV9 with TRBJ2-5; TRBD2 aligns across 11 bases. This CDR3 contains 15 residues. CDR1 and CDR2 (germline): SGDLS, YYNGEE. The V segment lost 3 bases and the J segment 5 bases; nucleotides outside the gene matches: 6. CDR3 in DNA: TGTGCCAGCAGCGGGACTAGCGGGCATATGGAGACCCAGTACTTC. It encodes CASSGTSGHMETQYF.

This chain uses TRBV5-1 with TRBJ2-2; 10 bases match TRBD2. The CDR3 has 17 amino acids. The J segment lost 1 base and the V segment lost 5 bases, leaving 8 bases of the junction unmatched. Germline V gene sequence: CDR1 SGHRS, CDR2 YFSETQ. CDR3 bases: TGCGCCAGCAGAGTGGTTAGCGGGGGGCAGAACACCGGGGAGCTGTTTTTT. As protein: CASRVVSGGQNTGELFF. The full variable domain, its missing parts supplied by reference TRBV5-1 and TRBJ2-2, is KAGVTQTPRYLIKTRGQQVTLSCSPISGHRSVSWYQQTPGQGLQFLFEYFSETQRNKGNFPGRFSGRQFSNSRSEMNVSTLELGDSALYLCASRVVSGGQNTGELFFGEGSRLTVL.

The gene calls are TRBV21-1 and TRBJ2-1; the table names TRBD2, a call not compared with the DNA. TRBV21-1 is shown as a pseudogene. The CDR3 length is 19 residues. CDR3 region: CASSKWNLEGACSYNEQFF. In nucleotides, the CDR3 is TGTGCCAGCAGCAAATGGAACCTCGAGGGTGCGTGCTCCTACAATGAGCAGTTCTTC.

The rearrangement links TRBV9 to TRBJ1-1; perhaps TRBD1 as D (5 bases). Germline V gives CDR1 SGDLS, CDR2 YYNGEE. Trimming stripped 4 bases from V and 3 bases from J, with 22 bases between. The CDR3 runs to 17 residues. CDR3 residues: CASSSPVTDSVDTEAFF. Here the CDR3 DNA reads TGTGCCAGCAGCTCACCCGTGACAGATAGTGTGGACACTGAAGCTTTCTTT.

CDR3 nucleotide sequence: TGTGCCAGCAGCCCATCCGCCAAGGACAGCTCTGGAAACACCATATATTTT. As protein: CASSPSAKDSSGNTIYF. This chain joins TRBV7-9 and TRBJ1-3; tentative D call: TRBD1 (6 bases). The CDR3 extends over 17 amino acids. Looked up from germline, CDR1 is SEHNR and CDR2 is FQNEAQ (reference sequence). With 5 bases removed from V and 0 bases from J, the gap between germline ends came to 17 bases.

There are a few counts of this clone. The chain carries TRBV6-2 or TRBV6-3 and TRBJ2-2; D may be TRBD1 (5 bases). The ends were cut back, 2 bases at V and 4 bases at J, with 17 bases in the middle. Per germline, CDR1 MNHEY and CDR2 SVGEGT. The CDR3 is 17 amino acids. CDR3 in amino acids: CASSYHYTGILTGELFF. The CDR3 DNA is TGTGCCAGCAGTTACCACTACACAGGTATCCTCACCGGGGAGCTGTTTTTT.

The CDR3 sequence: CASSLVGVDTQYF. CDR3 coding DNA: TGTGCCAGCAGCTTAGTAGGGGTAGATACGCAGTATTTT. The rearrangement uses TRBV7-2 and TRBJ2-3, with D maybe TRBD1 (5 bases). This CDR3 contains 13 residues. The V end was cut by 1 base, the J end by 5 bases, with 7 bases between. Germline V CDR1 and CDR2: SGHTA, FQGNSA.

The chain has TRBV9 and TRBJ2-5; 10 bases agree with TRBD1. V trimming: 3 bases; J trimming: 12 bases; junction bases outside the gene matches: 8. The CDR3 spans 13 residues. Germline CDR1 SGDLS, CDR2 YYNGEE. CDR3 bases: TGTGCCAGCAGCGGCGACAGGGGGCTGGGAAAGTACTTC. Translated: CASSGDRGLGKYF.

The rearrangement links TRBV9 to TRBJ2-2; no clear D gene. The V and J ends lost 4 bases and 1 base respectively, with 5 bases between them. In germline, CDR1 is SGDLS, CDR2 YYNGEE. This CDR3 contains 13 residues. The CDR3 is CASSKQNTGELFF. The CDR3 nucleotides are TGTGCCAGCAGCAAGCAGAACACCGGGGAGCTGTTTTTT.

The genes are TRBV7-5 and TRBJ2-7; TRBD2 reflects the table's D call only, with no check against the DNA. TRBV7-5 is labeled a pseudogene. There are 18 residues in the CDR3. CDR3 in amino acids: CARSLGGSGGSAPYEQYF. In DNA, the CDR3 is TGTGCCAGAAGCTTAGGCGGTAGCGGGGGATCGGCACCCTACGAGCAGTACTTC.

This clone was detected once. The chain has TRBV21-1 and TRBJ1-5; no check of the table's D call, TRBD1, against the DNA was made. TRBV21-1 is marked as a pseudogene. CDR3 length: 18 amino acids. The CDR3 DNA reads as TGTGCCAGCAGCAAGAAGCAGGGGCCCCTCGGTGGGATATGGCCCCAGCATTTT. It encodes CASSKKQGPLGGIWPQHF.